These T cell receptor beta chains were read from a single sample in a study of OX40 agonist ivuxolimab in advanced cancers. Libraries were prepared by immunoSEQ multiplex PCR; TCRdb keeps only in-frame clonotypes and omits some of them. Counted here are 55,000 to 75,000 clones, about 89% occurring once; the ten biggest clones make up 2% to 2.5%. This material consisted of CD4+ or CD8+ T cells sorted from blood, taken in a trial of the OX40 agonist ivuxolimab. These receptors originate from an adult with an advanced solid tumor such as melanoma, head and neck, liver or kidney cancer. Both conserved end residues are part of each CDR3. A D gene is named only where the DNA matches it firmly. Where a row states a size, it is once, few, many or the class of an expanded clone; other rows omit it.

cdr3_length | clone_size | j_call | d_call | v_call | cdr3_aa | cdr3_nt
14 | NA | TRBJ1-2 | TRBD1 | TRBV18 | CASSPARTGIGYTF | TGTGCCAGCTCACCAGCCCGGACAGGGATTGGCTACACCTTC
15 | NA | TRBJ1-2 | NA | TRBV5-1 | CASSVLGGNNYGYTF | TGCGCCAGCAGTGTTCTCGGGGGTAATAACTATGGCTACACCTTC
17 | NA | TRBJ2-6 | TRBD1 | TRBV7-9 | CASSQTGAFSGANVLTF | TGTGCCAGCAGTCAGACAGGGGCCTTCTCTGGGGCCAACGTCCTGACTTTC
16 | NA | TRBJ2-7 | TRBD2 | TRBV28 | CASSSLNSGGPYEQYF | TGTGCCAGCAGTAGCTTGAATTCGGGGGGACCCTACGAGCAGTACTTC
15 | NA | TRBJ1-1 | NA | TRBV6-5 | CASSYYVQGDTEAFF | TGTGCCAGCAGTTACTATGTGCAGGGAGACACTGAAGCTTTCTTT
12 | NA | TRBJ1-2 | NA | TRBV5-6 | CASSSGPWGYTF | TGTGCCAGCAGCTCTGGCCCCTGGGGCTACACCTTC
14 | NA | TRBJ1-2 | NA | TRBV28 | CASSLDSANYGYTF | TGTGCCAGCAGTTTAGACAGCGCTAACTATGGCTACACCTTC
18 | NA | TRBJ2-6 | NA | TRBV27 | CASSFKPTGMIGANVLTF | TGTGCCAGCAGTTTCAAGCCTACTGGGATGATTGGGGCCAACGTCCTGACTTTC
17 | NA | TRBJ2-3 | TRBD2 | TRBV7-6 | CASSLDVAGGPIDTQYF | TGTGCCAGCAGCTTAGATGTAGCGGGGGGGCCGATAGATACGCAGTATTTT
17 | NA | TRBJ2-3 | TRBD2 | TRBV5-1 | CASSWGPSGFTTDTQYF | TGCGCCAGCAGCTGGGGTCCTAGCGGGTTTACCACAGATACGCAGTATTTT
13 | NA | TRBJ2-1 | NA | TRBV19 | CASSIVLDNEQFF | TGTGCCAGTAGTATAGTATTGGACAATGAGCAGTTCTTC
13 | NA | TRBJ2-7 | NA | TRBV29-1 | CSARGEGMAEQYF | TGCAGCGCCCGGGGAGAAGGGATGGCCGAGCAGTACTTC
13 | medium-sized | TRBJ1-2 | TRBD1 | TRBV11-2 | CASSLVGQAGYTF | TGTGCCAGCAGCTTAGTGGGACAGGCTGGCTACACCTTC
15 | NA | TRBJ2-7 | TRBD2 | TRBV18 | CASSTTSGGGSEQYF | TGTGCCAGCTCAACCACCTCTGGCGGGGGTAGCGAGCAGTACTTC
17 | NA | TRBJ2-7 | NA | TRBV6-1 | CASSEQVGETISYEQYF | TGTGCCAGCAGTGAACAGGTCGGGGAGACGATCTCCTACGAGCAGTACTTC
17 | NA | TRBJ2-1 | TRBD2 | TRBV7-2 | CASRAGTSGQPYNEQFF | TGTGCCAGCAGGGCCGGGACTAGCGGCCAACCCTACAATGAGCAGTTCTTC
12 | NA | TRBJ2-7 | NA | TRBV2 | CASSEALIVRYF | TGTGCCAGCAGTGAAGCGCTTATAGTCCGGTACTTC
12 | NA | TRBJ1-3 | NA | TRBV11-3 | CASSFSGNTIYF | TGTGCCAGCAGCTTCTCTGGAAACACCATATATTTT
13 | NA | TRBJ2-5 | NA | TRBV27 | CASSLSYQETQYF | TGTGCCAGCAGTTTAAGCTACCAAGAGACCCAGTACTTC
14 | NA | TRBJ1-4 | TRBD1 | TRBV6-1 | CASIDRGRREKLFF | TGTGCCAGCATTGACAGGGGGCGACGTGAAAAACTGTTTTTT
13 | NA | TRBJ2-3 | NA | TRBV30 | CAWSEGGGDTQYF | TGTGCCTGGAGTGAGGGGGGTGGAGATACGCAGTATTTT
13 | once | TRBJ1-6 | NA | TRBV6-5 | CASTQGFSSPLHF | TGTGCCAGCACCCAGGGCTTCAGTTCACCCCTCCACTTT
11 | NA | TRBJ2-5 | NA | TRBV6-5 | CASSESETQYF | TGTGCCAGCAGTGAGTCGGAGACCCAGTACTTC
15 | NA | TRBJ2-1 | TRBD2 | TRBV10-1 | CASSMTSGVYNEQFF | TGCGCCAGCAGTATGACTAGCGGGGTTTACAATGAGCAGTTCTTC
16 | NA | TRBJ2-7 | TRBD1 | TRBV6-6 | CASSYEPGQGSLMQYF | TGTGCCAGCAGTTACGAACCGGGACAGGGGTCGTTGATGCAGTACTTC
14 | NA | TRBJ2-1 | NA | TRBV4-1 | CASSRPGTSNEQFF | TGCGCCAGCAGCCGCCCCGGGACGAGTAATGAGCAGTTCTTC
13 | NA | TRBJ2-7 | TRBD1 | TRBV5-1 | CASNVGQGLGQYF | TGCGCCAGCAATGTTGGACAGGGGCTGGGGCAGTACTTC
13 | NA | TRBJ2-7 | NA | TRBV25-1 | CASSDFLRAEQYF | TGTGCCAGCAGTGATTTTCTACGGGCCGAGCAGTACTTC
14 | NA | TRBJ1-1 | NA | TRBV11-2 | CASSLTGSRTEAFF | TGTGCCAGCAGCTTGACAGGTTCGAGAACTGAAGCTTTCTTT
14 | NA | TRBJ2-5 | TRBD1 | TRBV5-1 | CASSLQGAQETQYF | TGCGCCAGCAGCTTACAGGGGGCGCAAGAGACCCAGTACTTC
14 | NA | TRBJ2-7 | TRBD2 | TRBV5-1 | CASSSGTSTAEQYF | TGCGCCAGCAGCTCTGGGACTAGTACAGCCGAGCAGTACTTC
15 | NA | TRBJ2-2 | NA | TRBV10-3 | CAISESPGGTGELFF | TGTGCCATCAGTGAGTCGCCAGGGGGGACCGGGGAGCTGTTTTTT
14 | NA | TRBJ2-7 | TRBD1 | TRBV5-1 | CASSFETGSLEQYF | TGCGCCAGCAGCTTTGAGACAGGGTCGCTGGAGCAGTACTTC
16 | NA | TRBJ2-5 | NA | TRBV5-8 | CASSLLSGFAGETQYF | TGTGCCAGCAGCTTGTTGAGCGGCTTTGCGGGGGAGACCCAGTACTTC
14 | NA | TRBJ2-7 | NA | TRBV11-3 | CASSPPWGSYEQYF | TGTGCCAGCAGCCCCCCCTGGGGGTCCTACGAGCAGTACTTC
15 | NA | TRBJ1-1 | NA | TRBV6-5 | CASSYSFRPNTEAFF | TGTGCCAGCAGTTACTCTTTCCGGCCGAACACTGAAGCTTTCTTT
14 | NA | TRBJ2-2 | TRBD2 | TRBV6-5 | CASSSGLEPGELFF | TGTGCCAGCAGTTCCGGACTAGAGCCCGGGGAGCTGTTTTTT
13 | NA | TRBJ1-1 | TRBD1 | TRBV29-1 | CSVEGTGGTEAFF | TGCAGCGTCGAGGGGACAGGGGGGACTGAAGCTTTCTTT
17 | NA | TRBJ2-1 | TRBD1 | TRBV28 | CASSSPRPGTGYNEQFF | TGTGCCAGCAGTTCTCCCCGCCCCGGGACAGGGTACAATGAGCAGTTCTTC
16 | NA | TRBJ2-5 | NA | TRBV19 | CASSIKAASTSGTQYF | TGTGCCAGTAGTATCAAGGCTGCTTCAACCAGTGGGACCCAGTACTTC
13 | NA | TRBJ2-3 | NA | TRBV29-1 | CSVLHPGPDTQYF | TGCAGCGTTCTTCACCCGGGGCCAGATACGCAGTATTTT
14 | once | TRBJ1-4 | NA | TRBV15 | CATSRDKKGVELFF | TGTGCCACCAGCAGAGATAAGAAGGGGGTGGAACTGTTTTTT
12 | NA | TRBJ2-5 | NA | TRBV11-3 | CASNTLSWAQYF | TGTGCCAGCAACACCTTGTCCTGGGCCCAGTACTTC
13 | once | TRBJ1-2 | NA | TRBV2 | CASREDSIYGYTF | TGTGCCAGCAGGGAGGACAGTATATATGGCTACACCTTC
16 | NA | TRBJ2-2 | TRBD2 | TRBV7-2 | CASSLVAGVGTGELFF | TGTGCCAGCAGCTTAGTAGCGGGAGTTGGCACCGGGGAGCTGTTTTTT
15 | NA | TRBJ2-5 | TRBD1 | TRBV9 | CASSITGASAETQYF | TGTGCCAGCAGCATCACAGGGGCATCCGCGGAGACCCAGTACTTC